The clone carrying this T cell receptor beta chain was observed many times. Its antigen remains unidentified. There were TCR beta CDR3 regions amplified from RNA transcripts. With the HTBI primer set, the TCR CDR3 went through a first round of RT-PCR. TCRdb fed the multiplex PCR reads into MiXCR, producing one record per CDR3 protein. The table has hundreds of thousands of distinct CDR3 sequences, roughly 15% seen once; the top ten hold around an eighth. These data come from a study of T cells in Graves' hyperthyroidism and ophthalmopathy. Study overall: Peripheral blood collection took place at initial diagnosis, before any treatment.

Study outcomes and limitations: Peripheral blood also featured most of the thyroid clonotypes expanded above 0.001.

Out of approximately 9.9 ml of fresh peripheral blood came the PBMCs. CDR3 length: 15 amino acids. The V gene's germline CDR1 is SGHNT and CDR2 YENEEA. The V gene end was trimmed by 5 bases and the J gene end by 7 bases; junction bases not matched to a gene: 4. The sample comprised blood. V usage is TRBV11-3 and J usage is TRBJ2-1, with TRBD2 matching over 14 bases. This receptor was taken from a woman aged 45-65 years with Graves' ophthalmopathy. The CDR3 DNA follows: TGTGCCAGCAGCGTGACTAGCGGGAGGGGTAATGAGCAGTTCTTC. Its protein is CASSVTSGRGNEQFF.